This TCR beta chain comes out of a study of blood T cell repertoires in COVID-19. Across the study: Sources were T cells, B-cell-depleted T cells, or PBMCs; the material itself was cDNA or gDNA.

J lost 4 bases, V lost 4 bases, and 18 bases had no gene match. Germline CDR1 and CDR2: LGHDT and YNNKEL (reference sequence). CDR3 length equals 19 residues. Researchers sorted participants into cohorts using their self-reported clinical history. This clone was counted a few times. Clones were sequenced by immunoSEQ multiplex PCR, and TCRdb holds only the in-frame ones, with some missing. The table records about 230,000 clones, approximately 89% of them present only once. The receptor comes from a woman aged 25-40 years with acute COVID-19. Material: PBMCs or T cells enriched from blood (not recorded which). This rearrangement joins TRBV3-1 (or the pseudogene TRBV3-2) to TRBJ2-3; 9 bases line up with TRBD1. Written as DNA, the CDR3 is TGTGCCAGCAGCCCCGACAGGGGGGACCTTTTGCGATCCGCAGATACGCAGTATTTT. It yields the protein CASSPDRGDLLRSADTQYF.